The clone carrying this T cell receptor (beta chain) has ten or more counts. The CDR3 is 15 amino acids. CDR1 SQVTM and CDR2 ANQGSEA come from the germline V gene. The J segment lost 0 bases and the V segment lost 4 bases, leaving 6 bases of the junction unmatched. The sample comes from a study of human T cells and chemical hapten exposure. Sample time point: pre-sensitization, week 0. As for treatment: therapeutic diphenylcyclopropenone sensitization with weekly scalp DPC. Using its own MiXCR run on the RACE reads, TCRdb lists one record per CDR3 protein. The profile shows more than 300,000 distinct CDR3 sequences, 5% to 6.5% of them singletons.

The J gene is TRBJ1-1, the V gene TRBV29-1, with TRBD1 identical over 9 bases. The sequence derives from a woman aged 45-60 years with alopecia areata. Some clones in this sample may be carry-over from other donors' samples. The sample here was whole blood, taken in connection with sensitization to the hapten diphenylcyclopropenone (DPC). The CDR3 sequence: CSVGNRGRMNTEAFF. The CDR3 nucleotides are TGCAGCGTTGGAAACAGGGGGCGTATGAACACTGAAGCTTTCTTT.